This record looks at one T cell receptor (beta chain) sequence and its context. No antigen is known for it. V lost 0 bases to trimming and J lost 8 bases, with 11 bases between them. The CDR3 sequence is 13 residues long. This sample stems from a study of cytomegalovirus exposure and HLA in healthy donors. Primers for the PCR totalled 60 Vbeta and 13 Jbeta. The authors' processing: Approximately 12 million of 65 million to 95 million unique TCR beta chains were shared, per a later count. The data were produced by immunoSEQ multiplex PCR, yet TCRdb's version contains in-frame clones alone and is incomplete. V, J and clone size were drawn from that table, and D and trimming were deduced from the DNA. This table holds about 200,000 clones, 65% to 80% found once. Broader study findings: Based on reports, TCR beta sequences accurately predicted HLA-A and HLA-B alleles for most subjects. Among TCR beta chains, those listed as cytomegalovirus-associated numbered over 150. According to an earlier analysis, most TCR beta V segments yielded productive rearrangements about 90% or about 30% of the time.

This sequence originates from a girl aged 2 to 9 in good health and CMV-seronegative. The V gene is TRBV5-3, the J gene TRBJ1-1; D remains ambiguous. TRBV5-3 is placed among ORFs of uncertain function. Sequencing was performed on PBMCs. The CDR3 protein is CARSLVGRPEAFF. Here the CDR3 DNA reads TGTGCCAGAAGCTTGGTCGGCAGGCCAGAAGCTTTCTTT.